This T cell receptor (beta chain) was sequenced in a study of shared clonotypes between healthy human individuals (dated by TCRdb to the early 2020s). Background on the whole study: The cohort comprised two women and three men aged 18 to 49 years. To increase sequencing depth and limit assay-specific biases, different laboratories used diverse techniques to prepare libraries and sequence TCR repertoires. Leukapheresis yielded between about 0.94 and 9.5 billion PBMCs per donor. To estimate repertoire size and how much clonotypes are shared between individuals, the study performed deep sequencing of blood TCR repertoires from five healthy adults. Points the paper makes about the study in general: Pairwise subsampling indicated that sequencing depth was expected to affect the degree of clonotype sharing among donors. Sampling was restricted to blood, and TCR repertoires in tissue are likely to differ from TCR repertoires in blood. Because the study included only a small number of donors, the genetic and exposure-history diversity represented was limited.

Healthy HIV-negative adults with no recently reported acute infections or vaccinations were included as donors. Every donor was a Caucasian adult residing in Nashville, Tennessee, USA. For unsorted samples, some 87 million PBMCs were counted, and genomic DNA was extracted using the QIAamp DNA Blood Mini kit. After blood collection by leukapheresis, PBMCs were isolated using Ficoll-Histopaque density gradient centrifugation and then cryopreserved in the vapor phase of liquid nitrogen. Comments on this clone: Its antigen has not been determined. Base qualities are not provided; no much larger clone lies one nucleotide away.

Using the deep immunoSEQ assay, TCR CDR3 regions were amplified from genomic DNA by multiplex PCR. Extracted genomic DNA from each cell subset was distributed evenly across all wells of several immunoSEQ 96-well plates, and each plate was treated as a replicate. For unsorted PBMC, roughly 0.3 ug of genomic DNA, equivalent to around 33,000 T cell genomes, went into each replicate PCR. Genomic DNA from unsorted PBMC was sequenced over ten immunoSEQ deep assay plates. Purified libraries were measured with a Qubit 3.0 fluorometer, size-checked on a Bioanalyzer 2100, and measured again with the KAPA Library Quantification kit. A separate single-read 150-cycle Illumina NextSeq 550 flow cell was used to sequence each immunoSEQ 96-well plate. The original methods were these. The immunoSEQ output contained only junctional sequences without quality scores, so filtering could not match that applied to full-length reads. Sequences were annotated with PyIR, a Python wrapper for IgBLAST v1.9, and V/J genes and CDR3 were assigned using IMGT germline references. Reads with weak V/J assignments (E-value above 1e-6), missing CDR3, stop codons, out-of-frame junctions, or ambiguous translated residues were removed. V3J clonotypes were defined as sequences sharing an identical inferred V gene, J gene, and CDR3 amino acid sequence. Percentage overlap between repertoires was calculated by dividing the number of shared unique clonotypes by the size of the smaller repertoire. Richness of each repertoire was evaluated using RTK rarefaction, the Chao1 estimator, and Recon v2.1 estimates of unobserved clonotypes. TCRdb retrieved this table from immuneACCESS and kept in-frame rearrangements only. Not all clones are present; in checked studies, unresolved V genes account for under half, and no reason is known for the remainder. The V and J calls and clone size were taken over from that table, and D and trimming were inferred from the DNA. This sample comprises about 520,000 clones, 65% to 85% of them detected only once. The top ten clones comprise about 12% of the sample.

There are 17 amino acids in the CDR3, from cysteine to phenylalanine inclusive. Only the CDR3 part of the read is kept: 51 bases, read in frame from the first base. The V and J ends are trimmed by 5 bases and 0 bases, leaving 20 bases between them. The germline V gene gives CDR1 as ENHRY and CDR2 as SYGVKD. Sequencing was done on a sample of PBMCs. The receptor comes from a woman between 40 and 50 years old in good health. Some clones in this sample may be carry-over from other donors' samples. The rearranged segments are TRBV10-3 and TRBJ2-7; the D region is possibly TRBD1 or TRBD2, each matching across 5 bases. The sequence in DNA is TGTGCCATCAGTTCCACAGTCCCCGGGACCCTCTCCTACGAGCAGTACTTC. It codes for CAISSTVPGTLSYEQYF.